This note documents a single T cell receptor beta chain sequence. The antigen is not known. These data come from a study of T cell responses to AZD1222 COVID-19 vaccine. The assay was immunoSEQ multiplex PCR, and TCRdb's table has in-frame clones only and misses some. In the table there are fewer than 90,000 clones, about 88% of which are singletons. Overall study findings and caveats: At 160-218 and 743-854, vaccine-associated CD4 TCRs were dominant, and they spanned spike. Samples come after the peak T cell response, not at day 14.

Sample: peripheral blood, taken on day 0 of AZD1222 vaccination. This receptor was taken from an adult in good health.

CDR3 sequence: CASSTDGTSGGYTF. Here the CDR3 DNA reads TGTGCCAGCAGTACCGATGGGACAAGTGGAGGCTACACCTTC. V and J are TRBV28 and TRBJ1-2; possibly TRBD1 for D (6 bases). Germline V gene data show CDR1 as MDHEN and CDR2 as SYDVKM. CDR3 length: 14 amino acids. The V and J ends lost 5 bases and 8 bases respectively, with 18 bases between them.